The 4 T cell receptor beta chains below all came from one sample that was sequenced in a study of OX40 agonist ivuxolimab in advanced cancers. The method was immunoSEQ multiplex PCR; TCRdb's version includes in-frame clones alone and lacks a portion of them. The sample lists around 72,000 clones, around 83% seen once, with about 0.41% in the top ten. The material was CD4+ or CD8+ T cells sorted from blood, obtained in a trial of the OX40 agonist ivuxolimab. The receptors come from an adult with an advanced solid tumor such as melanoma, head and neck, liver or kidney cancer.

V and J are TRBV7-2 and TRBJ1-5, with D unresolved. This CDR3 region has 13 residues. The ends were cut back, 1 base at V and 9 bases at J, with 10 bases in the middle. Per the germline V gene, CDR1 is SGHTA and CDR2 is FQGNSA. CDR3 amino acids: CASSLVDGRPQHF. The DNA of the CDR3 is TGTGCCAGCAGCTTAGTGGACGGGAGGCCCCAGCATTTT.

The CDR3 nucleotides are TGTGCCAGCAGCTCCCCGAGGGGGAGGGCCACCGCGCAGTACTTC. Translation: CASSSPRGRATAQYF. The rearrangement links TRBV7-2 to TRBJ2-7; a weak D match, TRBD2 (7 bases). This CDR3 contains 15 residues. The V gene lost 4 bases and the J gene lost 9 bases, with 22 bases spanning the gap. Germline loops: CDR1 SGHTA, CDR2 FQGNSA.

This chain connects TRBV2 to TRBJ2-7; no reliable D call. Trimming pared 4 bases from V and 3 bases from J, leaving 4 bases between. The CDR3 has 11 amino acids. Germline loops: CDR1 SNHLY, CDR2 FYNNEI. CDR3 sequence: CASSVDYEQYF. DNA for the CDR3: TGTGCCAGCAGTGTCGACTACGAGCAGTACTTC.

The chain combines TRBV7-9 with TRBJ1-2; D ambiguous. The V end was cut by 2 bases, the J end by 4 bases, with 11 bases between. CDR3 length: 14 residues. Germline V gene lookup returns CDR1 SEHNR and CDR2 FQNEAQ (reference sequence). The DNA of the CDR3 is TGTGCCAGCAGCTTATACGACAATTCCTATGGCTACACCTTC. Its protein is CASSLYDNSYGYTF.